The source of this T cell receptor beta chain is a study of blood T cell repertoires in COVID-19. CDR1 and CDR2 from the germline V gene are MNHNS and SASEGT. After removal of 2 bases from V and 7 bases from J, the junction contained 7 bases not matched to a gene. The CDR3 contains 14 residues. In the authors' methods: Reference gene primer amplification gave nucleated cell count estimates. The method was immunoSEQ multiplex PCR; TCRdb's version includes in-frame clones alone and lacks a portion of them. V and J calls plus clone size are reproduced from that table; the DNA served to infer D and trimming. The sample contains approximately 90,000 clones, about nine tenths of which appear only once.

The chain combines TRBV6-1 with TRBJ2-7; 8 bases are a match to TRBD1. The sequence was obtained from a woman in her 70s with acute or convalescent COVID-19. What was sequenced was peripheral blood. The CDR3 DNA follows: TGTGCCAGCAGTGAATTGGGCAGGGGGCCTGAGCAGTACTTC. The encoded protein is CASSELGRGPEQYF.